The clone carrying this T cell receptor beta chain was counted only a few times. Its cognate antigen is unknown. This CDR3 spans 12 amino acids. CDR1 is SGDLS, CDR2 YYNGEE, per germline. Trimming stripped 0 bases from V and 3 bases from J, with 2 bases between. TCRdb's table, derived via immunoSEQ multiplex PCR, lists solely in-frame clones and lacks some. The table shows about 70,000 clones, with less than 80% occurring only once. Those patients who had chemo-refractory metastatic non-small-cell lung cancer were given focal radiation along with CTLA-4 blockade through ipilimumab. This sample was included in a study of radiotherapy plus CTLA-4 blockade in lung cancer. Overall study context: Of the patients, about 20% showed objective responses and more than 30% attained disease control. The study, taken as a whole, reports: The study found tumor-derived TCR clones expanded in blood after radiotherapy plus ipilimumab.

The chain is built from TRBV9 and TRBJ2-3, with unresolved D. The material sequenced was peripheral blood, taken from a patient treated with radiotherapy plus ipilimumab. This TCR came from a human donor with non-small cell lung cancer who had a complete response to radiotherapy plus ipilimumab. This CDR3 is CASSVDTDTQYF. The CDR3 nucleotides are TGTGCCAGCAGCGTAGATACAGATACGCAGTATTTT.